These T cell receptor beta chains were read from a single sample in a study of vaccination and CD4 T cells after COVID-19. TCRdb re-analysed the PCR reads in MiXCR, keeping a single row per CDR3 protein. The sample carries about 20,000 distinct CDR3 sequences, around 45% recorded once. No antigen has been identified for these receptors. Sequences were obtained from CD4+ T cells from blood, cultured in vitro. Receptors were obtained from a human donor who had recovered from COVID-19. Each CDR3 is given with its conserved first and last residue. Each record gives: clone size, V gene, D gene, J gene, CDR3 protein, CDR3 DNA. The D gene is left open where the match is weak. Size is stated for part of the rows, as once, few or many counts, or as a class when the clone is expanded.

-	TRBV5-6	-	TRBJ1-3	CASSPTGSSFGNTIYF	TGTGCCAGTAGCCCCACAGGGTCAAGCTTTGGAAACACCATATATTTT
few	TRBV7-2	TRBD2	TRBJ2-5	CASSLVASGRQETQYF	TGTGCCAGCAGCTTAGTGGCTAGCGGAAGACAAGAGACCCAGTACTTC
-	TRBV28	-	TRBJ1-1	CASSLPRGGEAFF	TGTGCCAGCAGTTTACCCAGGGGCGGTGAAGCTTTCTTT
-	TRBV2	TRBD2	TRBJ2-3	CASSSPGLAGGTDTQYF	TGTGCCAGCAGTTCACCGGGACTAGCGGGGGGCACAGATACGCAGTATTTT
-	TRBV28	-	TRBJ2-7	CASTSRGEQYF	TGTGCCAGCACCTCTAGGGGGGAGCAGTACTTC
few	TRBV2	-	TRBJ2-1	CASQPQGRWGSYNEQFF	TGTGCCAGCCAACCTCAGGGGAGATGGGGCTCCTACAATGAGCAGTTCTTC
-	TRBV20-1	TRBD2	TRBJ2-1	CSARAGTSGYYNEQFF	TGCAGTGCTAGAGCCGGGACTAGCGGTTACTACAATGAGCAGTTCTTC
few	TRBV25-1	-	TRBJ1-2	CASGGEGANYGYTF	TGTGCCAGCGGAGGGGAGGGGGCTAACTATGGCTACACCTTC
few	TRBV19	-	TRBJ2-5	CASSKGVSQETQYF	TGTGCCAGTAGTAAAGGGGTCTCCCAAGAGACCCAGTACTTC
-	TRBV7-9	-	TRBJ2-2	CASSLGANTGELFF	TGTGCCAGCAGCTTGGGGGCCAACACCGGGGAGCTGTTTTTT
few	TRBV24-1	-	TRBJ2-3	CATRQADTQYF	TGTGCCACCCGACAGGCAGATACGCAGTATTTT
-	TRBV6-1	-	TRBJ1-5	CASNLTPQHF	TGTGCCAGCAATTTAACGCCCCAGCATTTT
few	TRBV20-1	-	TRBJ1-5	CSASSRLNQPQHF	TGCAGTGCTAGTTCGCGGTTGAATCAGCCCCAGCATTTT
-	TRBV20-1	-	TRBJ2-7	CSARDPRSSYEQYF	TGCAGTGCTAGAGATCCCCGGAGCTCCTACGAGCAGTACTTC
few	TRBV7-6	TRBD1	TRBJ2-5	CASSLGQGVGTQYF	TGTGCCAGCAGCTTGGGACAGGGAGTAGGGACCCAGTACTTC
-	TRBV20-1	-	TRBJ2-2	CSARDFRRGDNGELFF	TGCAGTGCTAGAGATTTTCGTCGGGGAGATAACGGGGAGCTTTTTTTT
-	TRBV7-9	-	TRBJ2-7	CASSLGAGDEQYF	TGTGCCAGCAGCTTAGGGGCAGGGGACGAGCAGTACTTC
-	TRBV2	-	TRBJ1-5	CASKGLGGNQPQHF	TGTGCCAGCAAAGGACTGGGCGGCAATCAGCCCCAGCATTTT
-	TRBV12-3/TRBV12-4	TRBD1	TRBJ1-2	CASSLVTGQGADGYTF	TGTGCCAGCAGTTTAGTGACGGGACAGGGGGCGGATGGCTACACCTTC
-	TRBV2	TRBD2	TRBJ2-1	CASSSWTSGGRQFF	TGTGCCAGCAGTTCATGGACTAGCGGGGGTCGGCAGTTCTTC
-	TRBV24-1	TRBD1	TRBJ2-1	CATSVGQGANEQFF	TGTGCCACCAGTGTAGGACAGGGGGCCAATGAGCAGTTCTTC
-	TRBV19	-	TRBJ1-5	CASSNTGGEPQHF	TGTGCCAGTAGTAATACGGGCGGTGAGCCCCAGCATTTT
-	TRBV20-1	TRBD1	TRBJ1-1	CSARGQMNTEAFF	TGCAGTGCTAGGGGACAGATGAACACTGAAGCTTTCTTT
-	TRBV6-1	-	TRBJ1-2	CASGPGTSGNYGYTF	TGTGCCAGCGGACCCGGGACATCTGGAAACTATGGCTACACCTTC
few	TRBV1	-	TRBJ2-7	CTSSQDSGSKDEQYF	TGCACCAGCAGCCAAGACAGCGGGAGCAAGGACGAGCAGTACTTC
-	TRBV10-3	-	TRBJ2-5	CAISEGRTQETRYF	TGTGCCATCAGTGAGGGGAGGACCCAAGAGACCCGGTACTTC
-	TRBV28	-	TRBJ1-1	CASTPHGRGSNTEAFF	TGTGCCAGCACCCCTCATGGCAGGGGCTCGAACACTGAAGCTTTCTTT
-	TRBV12-3/TRBV12-4	-	TRBJ1-2	CASSLGEVGYTF	TGTGCCAGCAGTTTAGGGGAGGTAGGCTACACCTTC
-	TRBV18	TRBD1	TRBJ1-1	CASSQGALNTEAFF	TGTGCCAGCTCACAGGGGGCTCTGAACACTGAAGCTTTCTTT
-	TRBV28	-	TRBJ2-1	CASSEEGRAPSYNEQFF	TGTGCCAGCAGCGAGGAGGGGCGGGCTCCCTCCTACAATGAGCAGTTCTTC
-	TRBV6-1	-	TRBJ1-6	CASSQGGTGAPLHF	TGTGCCAGCAGTCAAGGTGGCACGGGGGCACCCCTCCACTTT
-	TRBV5-1	-	TRBJ2-5	CASSKFQETQYF	TGCGCCAGCAGCAAATTTCAAGAGACCCAGTACTTC
-	TRBV19	-	TRBJ1-1	CASSPRERRLGEAFF	TGTGCCAGTAGTCCACGGGAGAGACGGCTGGGGGAAGCTTTCTTT
-	TRBV3-1	-	TRBJ2-7	CASGFDGGNEQYF	TGTGCCAGCGGCTTTGACGGGGGTAACGAGCAGTACTTC
-	TRBV5-4	-	TRBJ2-7	CASSHGTASRGEQYF	TGTGCCAGCAGCCATGGGACCGCCTCGAGGGGCGAGCAGTACTTC
few	TRBV19	-	TRBJ2-4	CASSVTLGFGAKNIQYF	TGTGCCAGTAGTGTCACATTGGGGTTTGGAGCCAAAAACATTCAGTACTTC
few	TRBV19	-	TRBJ1-1	CASSMDRRNTEAFF	TGTGCCAGTAGTATGGACAGACGGAACACTGAAGCTTTCTTT
-	TRBV4-3	-	TRBJ2-7	CASSQEYGGYEQYF	TGCGCCAGCAGCCAAGAATATGGGGGCTACGAGCAGTACTTC
-	TRBV15	TRBD1	TRBJ1-1	CATSRDIRQGATEAFF	TGTGCCACCAGCAGAGATATTAGGCAGGGGGCGACTGAAGCTTTCTTT
-	TRBV6-1	TRBD2	TRBJ2-3	CASSPGREGPGTDTQYF	TGTGCCAGCAGCCCCGGGCGGGAGGGTCCCGGGACAGATACGCAGTATTTT
-	TRBV20-1	TRBD1	TRBJ2-3	CSARDGDRGLSTDTQYF	TGCAGTGCTAGAGATGGCGACAGGGGGCTGAGCACAGATACGCAGTATTTT
few	TRBV2	-	TRBJ1-6	CASSDEGNSPLHF	TGTGCCAGCAGTGATGAAGGGAATTCACCCCTCCACTTT
few	TRBV7-3	-	TRBJ2-3	CASSLGGTQLRDTQYF	TGTGCCAGCAGCTTAGGCGGAACGCAACTCAGAGATACGCAGTATTTT
-	TRBV7-9	-	TRBJ1-3	CASSQPTISGNTIYF	TGTGCCAGCAGCCAACCCACCATCTCTGGAAACACCATATATTTT
-	TRBV7-9	TRBD1	TRBJ1-1	CASSADRGLSEAFF	TGTGCCAGCAGTGCGGACAGGGGGCTGTCTGAAGCTTTCTTT
-	TRBV28	TRBD1	TRBJ2-5	CATLRDSRETQYF	TGTGCCACACTAAGGGACAGCCGAGAGACCCAGTACTTC
-	TRBV6-2/TRBV6-3	-	TRBJ2-7	CASSRETGYEQYF	TGTGCCAGCAGTCGTGAGACAGGCTACGAGCAGTACTTC
few	TRBV20-1	TRBD2	TRBJ2-3	CSASTSGGGQYF	TGCAGTGCTAGTACTAGCGGGGGGGGACAGTATTTT
-	TRBV7-2	-	TRBJ1-4	CASSTRRQANEKLFF	TGTGCCAGCAGCACCCGCCGCCAAGCTAATGAAAAACTGTTTTTT